This is a list of T cell receptor beta chains from one sample in a study of T cell changes during pregnancy in multiple sclerosis. The assay was immunoSEQ multiplex PCR, and TCRdb's table has in-frame clones only and misses some. The sample has about 60,000 clones; 91% are singletons. This specimen was CD4+ T cells from peripheral blood mononuclear cells, taken in the first trimester of pregnancy. Receptors originate from a female donor with multiple sclerosis, enrolled in a pregnancy study. Both conserved end residues are part of each CDR3. Each record gives: CDR3 length, D gene, V gene, J gene, clone size, CDR3 DNA, CDR3 protein. A D gene is named only where the DNA matches it firmly. Size tells how often a clone was seen (once, few, many) or the class of an expanded clone, and some rows leave it out.

>14|TRBD1|TRBV9|TRBJ2-5|once
TGTGCCAGCAGCGTCGGGACAGGACAAGAGACCCAGTACTTC
CASSVGTGQETQYF
>14|-|TRBV5-1|TRBJ2-7|-
TGCGCCAGCAGCCCCCAAGGGGTTTCATACGAGCAGTACTTC
CASSPQGVSYEQYF
>16|-|TRBV7-9|TRBJ1-2|-
TGTGCCAGCAGCCAGGGTCTGGTTCCGGGGACTTATGGCTACACCTTC
CASSQGLVPGTYGYTF
>13|-|TRBV5-5|TRBJ2-2|-
TGTGCCAGCAGCTTAGGGGGACCCGGGGAGCTGTTTTTT
CASSLGGPGELFF
>14|TRBD1|TRBV29-1|TRBJ2-2|-
TGCAGCGTTCACCGACAGGGGAACACCGGGGAGCTGTTTTTT
CSVHRQGNTGELFF
>14|-|TRBV5-1|TRBJ1-1|-
TGCGCCAGCGGGACTCAGGGCGGGGGCACTGAAGCTTTCTTT
CASGTQGGGTEAFF
>14|-|TRBV4-3|TRBJ2-7|-
TGCGCCAGCAGCCAAGGCAGGGTCTCCTACGAGCAGTACTTC
CASSQGRVSYEQYF
>18|TRBD2|TRBV19|TRBJ2-1|-
TGTGCCAGTAGTATAAAAAGTGGAGTAGCGGGGGGTTACAATGAGCAGTTCTTC
CASSIKSGVAGGYNEQFF
>14|TRBD1|TRBV6-5|TRBJ2-7|-
TGTGCCAGCCGAGACAGGGGGCAATCCTACGAGCAGTACTTC
CASRDRGQSYEQYF
>16|-|TRBV5-5|TRBJ1-6|-
TGTGCCAGCAGCTTGGGCAGGGCGACCTATAATTCACCCCTCCACTTT
CASSLGRATYNSPLHF
>15|TRBD1|TRBV6-1|TRBJ1-4|-
TGTGCCAGCAGTGCGTTGGGGACAGGGGGTGCAAAACTGTTTTTT
CASSALGTGGAKLFF
>16|TRBD2|TRBV4-3|TRBJ2-1|-
TGCGCCAGCAGCCTAAGACTAGCGGGAGGGGGCAATGAGCAGTTCTTC
CASSLRLAGGGNEQFF
>18|TRBD1|TRBV7-6|TRBJ1-1|-
TGTGCCAGCAGCTTACGGCCAGGGGGGCTCGGGACGAACACTGAAGCTTTCTTT
CASSLRPGGLGTNTEAFF
>16|TRBD2|TRBV6-1|TRBJ2-1|-
TGTGCCAGCAGTGAACTAGGGCGGGGGGGCCGAAGTGAGCAGTTCTTC
CASSELGRGGRSEQFF
>14|TRBD1|TRBV9|TRBJ1-1|-
TGTGCCAGCAGCGTCGGACAGGGACTAAATGAAGCTTTCTTT
CASSVGQGLNEAFF
>14|-|TRBV6-5|TRBJ1-6|-
TGTGCCAGCAGGCCAACAGGGAAAGGTTCACCCCTCCACTTT
CASRPTGKGSPLHF
>15|-|TRBV6-5|TRBJ1-2|-
TGTGCCAGCAGTTCATTCGGACAAGTCAACTATGGCTACACCTTC
CASSSFGQVNYGYTF
>17|-|TRBV19|TRBJ1-3|-
TGTGCCAGTAGTGACCCCCGTGTGGGGACTGCTCGCAGCACCATATATTTT
CASSDPRVGTARSTIYF
>17|-|TRBV6-1|TRBJ2-1|-
TGTGCCAGCAGTGAATCTCCCGGGCGGGGATGGAACAATGAGCAGTTCTTC
CASSESPGRGWNNEQFF
>17|TRBD1|TRBV7-9|TRBJ1-6|-
TGTGCCAGCAGCCCGCGAGGCGGGACAGGGAGGGAATCACCCCTCCACTTT
CASSPRGGTGRESPLHF
>17|TRBD1|TRBV28|TRBJ1-5|once
TGTGCCAGCAGTTCCAGACAGGGGGCAGTGAGCAATCAGCCCCAGCATTTT
CASSSRQGAVSNQPQHF
>13|TRBD1|TRBV5-6|TRBJ1-1|-
TGTGCCAGCACCTGGACAGGGAACACTGAAGCTTTCTTT
CASTWTGNTEAFF
>15|TRBD1|TRBV9|TRBJ2-7|-
TGTGCCAGCAGCTCACAGGGGGCGCGTTTGTGGGAGCAGTACTTC
CASSSQGARLWEQYF
>13|TRBD1|TRBV5-1|TRBJ1-2|-
TGCGCCAGCAGCTTGTCCAGGGGGGAAGGCTACACCTTC
CASSLSRGEGYTF
>14|-|TRBV7-3|TRBJ2-2|-
TGTGCCAGCAGCCGTCTAACTGACACCGGGGAGCTGTTTTTT
CASSRLTDTGELFF
>15|-|TRBV4-2|TRBJ1-5|once
TGTGCCAGCAGCCAAGATGGGGGGGGGAATCAGCCCCAGCATTTT
CASSQDGGGNQPQHF
>15|-|TRBV9|TRBJ2-2|-
TGTGCCAGCAGCGTAGATGTGGGGGCCCCCGGGGAGCTGTTTTTT
CASSVDVGAPGELFF
>11|-|TRBV30|TRBJ2-5|-
TGTGCCTGGAGTGTAGCCCGGACCCAGTACTTC
CAWSVARTQYF
>16|TRBD2|TRBV11-3|TRBJ2-2|-
TGTGCCAGCAGCCTATTCGGCGGGGGGTCGACCGGGGAGCTGTTTTTT
CASSLFGGGSTGELFF
>14|-|TRBV2|TRBJ2-1|-
TGTGCCAGCACTGCGGGGTTGATGAGGGGAAAGCAGTTCTTC
CASTAGLMRGKQFF
>19|TRBD2|TRBV15|TRBJ2-5|-
TGTGCCACCAGCAGGGGGTTGGGACTAGCGGGGGTTGGCCAAGAGACCCAGTACTTC
CATSRGLGLAGVGQETQYF
>13|TRBD1|TRBV7-2|TRBJ1-6|once
TGTGCCAGCAGCTACCAGGGGGGTTCACCCCTCCACTTT
CASSYQGGSPLHF
>15|TRBD1|TRBV7-3|TRBJ1-2|-
TGTGCCAGCAGCCCCGCGGTAGGGGGCGTCTATGGCTACACCTTC
CASSPAVGGVYGYTF
>15|TRBD1|TRBV27|TRBJ1-2|-
TGTGCCAGCAGTTCCGCGGGACAGGGGGCAGATGGCTACACCTTC
CASSSAGQGADGYTF
>14|-|TRBV19|TRBJ1-1|-
TGTGCCAGTAGAGCAGGGTCCCCGAACACTGAAGCTTTCTTT
CASRAGSPNTEAFF
>16|TRBD1|TRBV6-5|TRBJ2-3|-
TGTGCCAGCAGTTACGGATGGACAGGCGGGACAGATACGCAGTATTTT
CASSYGWTGGTDTQYF
>14|TRBD1|TRBV30|TRBJ1-1|-
TGTGCCTGGAAGAGACAGGGGATGAACACTGAAGCTTTCTTT
CAWKRQGMNTEAFF
>14|-|TRBV4-3|TRBJ2-4|-
TGCGCCAGCAGCCAAGACGGGGCCAAAAACATTCAGTACTTC
CASSQDGAKNIQYF
>12|TRBD2|TRBV29-1|TRBJ2-1|-
TGCAGCGTGCATGGCGGGGGGGCTGGTCAGTTCTTC
CSVHGGGAGQFF
>12|-|TRBV4-2|TRBJ1-1|-
TGTGCCAGCAGCCTAGGGGAGGCTGAAGCTTTCTTT
CASSLGEAEAFF
>16|TRBD2|TRBV27|TRBJ2-5|-
TGTGCCAGCAGTTTACGGACTAGCGGGGGTCGAGAGACCCAGTACTTC
CASSLRTSGGRETQYF
>15|TRBD1|TRBV6-5|TRBJ2-5|-
TGTGCCAGCAGCAGGACCAGGGGGCATCAAGAGACCCAGTACTTC
CASSRTRGHQETQYF
>15|TRBD2|TRBV9|TRBJ2-5|-
TGTGCCAGCAGCTCCGGGACTAGCGGCCAAGAGACCCAGTACTTC
CASSSGTSGQETQYF
>13|TRBD1|TRBV18|TRBJ1-2|-
TGTGCCAGCCAGGGACAGGGGTCTGAAGGCTACACCTTC
CASQGQGSEGYTF
>15|-|TRBV11-2|TRBJ2-5|once
TGTGCCAGCAGCTTAGACCAGGCCGGCGGGCAGACCCAGTACTTC
CASSLDQAGGQTQYF
>15|-|TRBV5-5|TRBJ2-2|-
TGTGCCAGCAGCCTCCGACAGTTGAACACCGGGGAGCTGTTTTTT
CASSLRQLNTGELFF
>12|TRBD1|TRBV6-6|TRBJ1-2|-
TGTGCCAGCAGCCCCCGGGACAGTGGCTACACCTTC
CASSPRDSGYTF
>13|-|TRBV14|TRBJ2-5|-
TGTGCCAGCAGCCGGGACTTACAAGAGACCCAGTACTTC
CASSRDLQETQYF
>12|-|TRBV6-6|TRBJ2-1|-
TGTGCCAGCAGTTACGTTAGCGATTCAAGGGTCTTC
CASSYVSDSRVF
>16|TRBD1|TRBV19|TRBJ1-5|-
TGTGCCAGTAGTAAAGGGACAGGGTTTAGCAATCAGCCCCAGCATTTT
CASSKGTGFSNQPQHF
>14|-|TRBV9|TRBJ2-7|-
TGTGCCAGCAGCGCGGGCGGGTTCCCCTTCGAGCAGTACTTC
CASSAGGFPFEQYF
>15|-|TRBV9|TRBJ1-3|-
TGTGCCAGCAGCCGGGGGGGGCCCGTCGGAAACACCATATATTTT
CASSRGGPVGNTIYF
>15|TRBD2|TRBV7-3|TRBJ2-5|-
TGTGCCAGCAGCTTAAGCGGGAGTCCGAGAGAGACCCAGTACTTC
CASSLSGSPRETQYF
>14|-|TRBV9|TRBJ1-1|few
TGTGCCAGCAGCCCATCGACAGTTAACACTGAAGCTTTCTTT
CASSPSTVNTEAFF
>13|-|TRBV5-1|TRBJ2-5|-
TGCGCCAGCAGCAGGGACTTTTTGGAGACCCAGTACTTC
CASSRDFLETQYF